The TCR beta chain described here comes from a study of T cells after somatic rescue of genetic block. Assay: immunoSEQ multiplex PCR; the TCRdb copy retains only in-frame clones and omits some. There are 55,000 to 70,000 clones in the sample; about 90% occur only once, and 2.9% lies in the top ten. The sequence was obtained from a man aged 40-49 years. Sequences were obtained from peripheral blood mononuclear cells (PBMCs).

CDR3 residues: CASSPLGLEWHEQYF. CDR3 sequence (DNA): TGTGCCAGCAGTCCCCTGGGGTTGGAATGGCACGAGCAGTACTTC. V and J are TRBV27 and TRBJ2-7; D is unresolved. CDR3 size: 15 residues. Germline-derived CDR1 and CDR2 are MNHEY and SMNVEV (reference sequence). Trimming left V 5 bases short and J 5 bases short, with 19 bases between.